Listed below are T cell receptor beta chains from one sample, sequenced in a study of identical twins. TCRdb ran MiXCR on the 5' RACE reads and lists one entry per CDR3 protein. This table has 640,000 or so distinct CDR3 sequences, 6% to 6.5% appearing once. Source material: naive T cells sorted from blood. The receptors here all came from a man between 18 and 29 years old in good health. Both conserved end residues are part of each CDR3. The order of the fields is D gene, J gene, V gene, clone size, CDR3 protein, CDR3 DNA. D genes are given only for firm matches. Clone size is stated in some rows and not others, as once, few, many or a class when expanded.

D gene: -
J gene: TRBJ2-5
V gene: TRBV5-6
clone size: -
CDR3 protein: CASSGTPVEQETQYF
CDR3 DNA: TGTGCCAGCAGCGGGACACCAGTTGAGCAAGAGACCCAGTACTTC

D gene: -
J gene: TRBJ1-2
V gene: TRBV27
clone size: many
CDR3 protein: CASSGGGQGYTF
CDR3 DNA: TGTGCCAGCAGTGGTGGGGGGCAAGGCTACACCTTC

D gene: -
J gene: TRBJ2-1
V gene: TRBV29-1
clone size: -
CDR3 protein: CSVTRGGQGNEQFF
CDR3 DNA: TGCAGCGTTACCCGCGGGGGACAAGGTAATGAGCAGTTCTTC

D gene: -
J gene: TRBJ2-6
V gene: TRBV19
clone size: few
CDR3 protein: CASREEGANVLTF
CDR3 DNA: TGTGCCAGTAGGGAGGAAGGGGCCAACGTCCTGACTTTC

D gene: -
J gene: TRBJ2-6
V gene: TRBV2
clone size: many
CDR3 protein: CASRDILSGRANVLTF
CDR3 DNA: TGTGCCAGCAGGGACATCCTATCTGGTAGGGCCAACGTCCTGACTTTC

D gene: -
J gene: TRBJ1-5
V gene: TRBV12-3/TRBV12-4
clone size: many
CDR3 protein: CASRVRNNQPQHF
CDR3 DNA: TGTGCCAGCAGAGTCCGCAACAATCAGCCCCAGCATTTT

D gene: -
J gene: TRBJ2-5
V gene: TRBV4-3
clone size: -
CDR3 protein: CASSQAAGPETQYF
CDR3 DNA: TGCGCCAGCAGCCAAGCGGCGGGCCCAGAGACCCAGTACTTC

D gene: -
J gene: TRBJ2-1
V gene: TRBV11-2
clone size: few
CDR3 protein: CASSSPKDLNEQFF
CDR3 DNA: TGTGCCAGCAGCTCGCCGAAGGACCTGAATGAGCAGTTCTTC

D gene: TRBD2
J gene: TRBJ2-7
V gene: TRBV28
clone size: many
CDR3 protein: CASVSGSREQYF
CDR3 DNA: TGTGCCAGTGTTAGCGGGAGTCGCGAGCAGTACTTC

D gene: TRBD1
J gene: TRBJ2-7
V gene: TRBV4-2
clone size: many
CDR3 protein: CASSQSAGQGSYEQYF
CDR3 DNA: TGTGCCAGCAGCCAGTCGGCGGGACAGGGCTCCTACGAGCAGTACTTC

D gene: -
J gene: TRBJ2-7
V gene: TRBV12-3/TRBV12-4
clone size: many
CDR3 protein: CASSQSPSYEQYF
CDR3 DNA: TGTGCCAGCAGTCAGAGCCCCTCCTACGAGCAGTACTTC

D gene: TRBD2
J gene: TRBJ2-7
V gene: TRBV7-2
clone size: -
CDR3 protein: CASSLGGLAGGYEQYF
CDR3 DNA: TGTGCCAGCAGCTTAGGGGGACTAGCGGGAGGGTACGAGCAGTACTTC

D gene: -
J gene: TRBJ1-4
V gene: TRBV25-1
clone size: few
CDR3 protein: CASSEWGVDEKLFF
CDR3 DNA: TGTGCCAGCAGTGAGTGGGGCGTCGATGAAAAACTGTTTTTT

D gene: -
J gene: TRBJ1-1
V gene: TRBV3-1
clone size: many
CDR3 protein: CASSQVAGANTEAFF
CDR3 DNA: TGTGCCAGCAGCCAAGTAGCAGGGGCGAACACTGAAGCTTTCTTT

D gene: -
J gene: TRBJ2-5
V gene: TRBV5-6
clone size: many
CDR3 protein: CASRGAETQYF
CDR3 DNA: TGTGCCAGCAGGGGCGCGGAGACCCAGTACTTC

D gene: -
J gene: TRBJ2-1
V gene: TRBV5-1
clone size: many
CDR3 protein: CASSHSLASESEQFF
CDR3 DNA: TGCGCCAGCAGCCACTCATTAGCCTCGGAAAGTGAGCAGTTCTTC

D gene: -
J gene: TRBJ1-3
V gene: TRBV6-1
clone size: -
CDR3 protein: CASGTGVGNTIYF
CDR3 DNA: TGTGCCAGCGGAACGGGAGTTGGAAACACCATATATTTT

D gene: TRBD2
J gene: TRBJ2-1
V gene: TRBV7-2
clone size: few
CDR3 protein: CASSRPHLAGVGNEQFF
CDR3 DNA: TGTGCCAGCAGCAGACCCCATCTAGCGGGAGTGGGGAATGAGCAGTTCTTC

D gene: TRBD2
J gene: TRBJ2-1
V gene: TRBV2
clone size: few
CDR3 protein: CASSEALAGDVEQFF
CDR3 DNA: TGTGCCAGCAGTGAGGCACTAGCGGGAGATGTTGAGCAGTTCTTC

D gene: TRBD1
J gene: TRBJ2-7
V gene: TRBV27
clone size: many
CDR3 protein: CASSSPRQGFHEQYF
CDR3 DNA: TGTGCCAGCAGTTCACCGAGACAGGGGTTCCACGAGCAGTACTTC

D gene: -
J gene: TRBJ2-1
V gene: TRBV10-3
clone size: many
CDR3 protein: CAISGLQGTNEQFF
CDR3 DNA: TGTGCCATCAGTGGTCTACAGGGAACCAATGAGCAGTTCTTC

D gene: -
J gene: TRBJ2-7
V gene: TRBV10-3
clone size: many
CDR3 protein: CASSGTPTHEQYF
CDR3 DNA: TGTGCCAGCTCCGGGACTCCGACCCACGAGCAGTACTTC

D gene: -
J gene: TRBJ2-4
V gene: TRBV4-3
clone size: many
CDR3 protein: CASSQVADSGATKNIQYF
CDR3 DNA: TGCGCCAGCAGCCAAGTGGCCGATTCGGGGGCCACCAAAAACATTCAGTACTTC

D gene: TRBD1
J gene: TRBJ1-1
V gene: TRBV18
clone size: many
CDR3 protein: CASSPPPGQGTVFF
CDR3 DNA: TGTGCCAGCTCACCACCCCCGGGACAGGGTACGGTTTTCTTT

D gene: -
J gene: TRBJ1-2
V gene: TRBV5-1
clone size: -
CDR3 protein: CASSASLYGYTF
CDR3 DNA: TGCGCCAGCAGCGCCTCCCTCTATGGCTACACCTTC

D gene: -
J gene: TRBJ1-5
V gene: TRBV5-1
clone size: few
CDR3 protein: CASSLKYGSSAQHF
CDR3 DNA: TGCGCCAGCAGCCTAAAGTACGGGAGTTCGGCCCAGCATTTT

D gene: -
J gene: TRBJ1-1
V gene: TRBV12-3/TRBV12-4
clone size: -
CDR3 protein: CASSPDSNTEAFF
CDR3 DNA: TGTGCCAGCAGCCCCGACAGTAACACTGAAGCTTTCTTT

D gene: -
J gene: TRBJ1-1
V gene: TRBV20-1
clone size: -
CDR3 protein: CSARNNKGGNTEAFF
CDR3 DNA: TGCAGTGCTCGAAATAACAAAGGGGGGAACACTGAAGCTTTCTTT

D gene: TRBD2
J gene: TRBJ2-1
V gene: TRBV5-1
clone size: many
CDR3 protein: CASSLGGTSVYEQFF
CDR3 DNA: TGCGCCAGCAGCTTGGGAGGGACTAGCGTATATGAGCAGTTCTTC

D gene: -
J gene: TRBJ2-1
V gene: TRBV7-9
clone size: -
CDR3 protein: CASSQKGGLGNEQFF
CDR3 DNA: TGTGCCAGCAGCCAAAAGGGGGGGCTCGGTAATGAGCAGTTCTTC

D gene: -
J gene: TRBJ2-1
V gene: TRBV5-4
clone size: -
CDR3 protein: CASRYWGDGEQFF
CDR3 DNA: TGTGCCAGCAGGTATTGGGGTGACGGTGAGCAGTTCTTC

D gene: TRBD2
J gene: TRBJ2-5
V gene: TRBV6-5
clone size: many
CDR3 protein: CASSYPGVAGVVTQYF
CDR3 DNA: TGTGCCAGCAGTTACCCGGGGGTAGCGGGAGTCGTGACCCAGTACTTC